This T cell receptor (beta chain) was recorded in a study of response to subunit inactivated influenza vaccine. From the RT-PCR reads, TCRdb called clonotypes with MiXCR, one entry per CDR3 protein. The sample holds 450,000 to 550,000 distinct CDR3 sequences, 25% seen once. The CDR3 is 16 amino acids. Per germline, CDR1 LNHNV and CDR2 YYDKDF (reference sequence). V lost 0 bases, J lost 1 base, and 12 bases lay in between. The specimen comprised CD4+ T cells sorted from PBMCs, sampled roughly 5 days after vaccination. The receptor was isolated from a man aged 45-60 years who received an inactivated influenza vaccine. The rearrangement uses TRBV15 and TRBJ1-1; no reliable D call. The CDR3, as DNA: TGTGCCACCAGCAGAGATGCGAGTCTTTGGAACACTGAAGCTTTCTTT. Its translation is CATSRDASLWNTEAFF.